This T cell receptor (beta chain) was captured in a study of blood T cells in healthy people across ages. The study, taken as a whole, reports: A roughly linear fall in TCR beta diversity per million T cells was seen with increasing age. Since the PBMCs were unsorted, naive and antigen-experienced cells could not be conclusively compared.

A second PCR of about 7 to 12 cycles used a sample-barcoded 5' primer and a J-beta primer mix. A single record per CDR3 protein comes from TCRdb applying MiXCR to the 5' RACE reads. The profile shows 800,000 to 950,000 distinct CDR3 sequences, almost 30% of them singletons. In its sample, this clonotype was seen a few times. What it recognizes is unknown. CDR3 length equals 15 residues. The V and J ends lost 6 bases and 4 bases, in that order; junction bases with no gene match: 11. Germline-derived CDR1 and CDR2 are KGHSH and LQKENI. These data were likewise used in another study, on T cells of mothers and their children.

This sequence was found in a woman in her 40s in good health. V usage is TRBV18 and J usage is TRBJ1-2; 7 nucleotides align to TRBD1. Sequenced input: blood. CDR3 residues: CASSYGTEVAYGYTF. In nucleotides, the CDR3 is TGTGCCAGCTCTTATGGGACAGAGGTTGCCTATGGCTACACCTTC.